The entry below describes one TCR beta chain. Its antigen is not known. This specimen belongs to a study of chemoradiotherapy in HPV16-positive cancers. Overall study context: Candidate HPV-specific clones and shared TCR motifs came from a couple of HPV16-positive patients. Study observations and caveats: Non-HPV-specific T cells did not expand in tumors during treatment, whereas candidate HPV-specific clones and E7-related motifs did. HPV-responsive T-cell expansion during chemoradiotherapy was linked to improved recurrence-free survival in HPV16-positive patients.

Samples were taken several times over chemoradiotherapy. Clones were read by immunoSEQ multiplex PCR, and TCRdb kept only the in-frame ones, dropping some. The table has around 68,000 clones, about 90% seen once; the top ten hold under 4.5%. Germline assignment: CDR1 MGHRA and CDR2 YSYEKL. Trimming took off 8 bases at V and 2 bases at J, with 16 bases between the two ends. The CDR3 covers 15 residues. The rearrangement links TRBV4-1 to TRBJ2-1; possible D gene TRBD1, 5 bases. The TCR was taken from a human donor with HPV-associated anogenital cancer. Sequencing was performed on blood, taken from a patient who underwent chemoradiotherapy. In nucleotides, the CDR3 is TGCGCCAGCCGCACCTTGGGGCTCCCCTACAATGAGCAGTTCTTC. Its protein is CASRTLGLPYNEQFF.